This TCR beta chain derives from a study of identifying expanded T cells in peripheral blood. The method was immunoSEQ multiplex PCR; TCRdb's version includes in-frame clones alone and lacks a portion of them. Among roughly 120,000 clones listed, around 90% were seen once. The CDR3 length is 15 residues. CDR1 is SGHTS, CDR2 YDEGEE, per germline. Trimming stripped 0 bases from V and 2 bases from J, with 12 bases between. The sample holds one count of this clone. The sequenced sample consisted of blood. The chain uses TRBV5-8 and TRBJ2-7, with TRBD2 as a possible D gene (6 bases). The receptor's source is a person between 18 and 69 years old in good health. The CDR3: CASSLAWGETYEQYF. The CDR3 DNA sequence: TGTGCCAGCAGCTTGGCCTGGGGGGAAACCTACGAGCAGTACTTC.